The clone carrying this T cell receptor (beta chain) was observed a few times. The antigen remains unidentified. The CDR3 is 20 residues long. V lost 4 bases and J lost 1; bases outside the gene matches: 14. Germline-derived CDR1 and CDR2 are MGHRA and YSYEKL. The data belong to a study of T-cell memory formation after mild COVID-19. General study results and limits: That cross-reactive memory joined was suggested by some responding clones appearing in pre-infection memory.

MiXCR was run by TCRdb on the 5' RACE reads, yielding one entry per CDR3 protein. The sample holds roughly 510,000 distinct CDR3 sequences; roughly 17% are singletons and the top ten take roughly 8.2%. The V gene is TRBV4-1, the J gene TRBJ2-1, with 12 positions matching TRBD2. This sequence was found in an adult woman who had mild COVID-19 (a few samples of this study predate the infection). Cell type and time point are not known. What was sequenced was PBMCs or a T cell subset sorted from them (not recorded which). CDR3 in DNA: TGCGCCAGCAGCCCGAAGTCCCAGACTAGCGGGAGTGGGTCCTACAATGAGCAGTTCTTC. Translation: CASSPKSQTSGSGSYNEQFF.